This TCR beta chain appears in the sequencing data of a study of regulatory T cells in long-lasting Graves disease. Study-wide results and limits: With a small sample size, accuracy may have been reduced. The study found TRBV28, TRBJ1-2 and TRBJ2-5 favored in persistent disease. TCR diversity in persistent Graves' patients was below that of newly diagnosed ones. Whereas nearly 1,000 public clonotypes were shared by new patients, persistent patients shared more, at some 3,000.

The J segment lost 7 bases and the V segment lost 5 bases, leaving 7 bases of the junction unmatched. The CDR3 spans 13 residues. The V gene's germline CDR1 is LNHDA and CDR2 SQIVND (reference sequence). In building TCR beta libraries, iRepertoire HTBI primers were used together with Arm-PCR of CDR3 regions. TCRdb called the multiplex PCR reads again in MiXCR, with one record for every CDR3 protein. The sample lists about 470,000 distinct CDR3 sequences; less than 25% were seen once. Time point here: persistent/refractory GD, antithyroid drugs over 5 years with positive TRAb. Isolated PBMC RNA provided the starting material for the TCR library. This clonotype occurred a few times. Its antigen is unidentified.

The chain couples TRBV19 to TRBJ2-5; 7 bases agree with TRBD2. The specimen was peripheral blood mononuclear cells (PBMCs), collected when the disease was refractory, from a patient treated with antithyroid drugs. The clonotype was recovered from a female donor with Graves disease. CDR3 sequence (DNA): TGTGCCAGTAGTTCCGGACTAGGGTCGACCCAGTACTTC. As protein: CASSSGLGSTQYF.